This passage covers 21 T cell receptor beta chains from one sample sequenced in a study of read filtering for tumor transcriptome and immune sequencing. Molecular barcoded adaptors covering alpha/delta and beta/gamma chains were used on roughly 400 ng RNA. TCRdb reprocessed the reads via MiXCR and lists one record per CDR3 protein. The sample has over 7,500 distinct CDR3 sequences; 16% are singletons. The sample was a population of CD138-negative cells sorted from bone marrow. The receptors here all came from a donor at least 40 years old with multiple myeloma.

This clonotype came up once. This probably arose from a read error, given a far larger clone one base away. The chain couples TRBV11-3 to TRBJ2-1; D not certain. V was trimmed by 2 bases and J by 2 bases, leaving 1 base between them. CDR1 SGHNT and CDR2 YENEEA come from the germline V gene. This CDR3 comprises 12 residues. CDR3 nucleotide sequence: TGTGCCAGCAGCTTAACCTACAATGAGCAGTTCTTC. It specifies CASSLTYNEQFF.

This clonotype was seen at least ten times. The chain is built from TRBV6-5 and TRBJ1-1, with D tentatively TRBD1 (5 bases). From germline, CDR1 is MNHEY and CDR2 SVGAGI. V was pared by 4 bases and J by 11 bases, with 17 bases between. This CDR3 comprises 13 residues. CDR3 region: CASSSDTTGRAFF. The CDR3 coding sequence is TGTGCCAGCAGTTCGGACACAACTGGTCGGGCTTTCTTT.

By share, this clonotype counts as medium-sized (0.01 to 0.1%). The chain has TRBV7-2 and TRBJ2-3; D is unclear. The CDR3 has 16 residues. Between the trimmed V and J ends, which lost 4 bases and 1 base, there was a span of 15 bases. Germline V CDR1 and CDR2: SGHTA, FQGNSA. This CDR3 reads CASSSTRSTRTDTQYF. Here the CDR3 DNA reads TGTGCCAGCAGCTCCACACGATCCACTCGCACAGATACGCAGTATTTT.

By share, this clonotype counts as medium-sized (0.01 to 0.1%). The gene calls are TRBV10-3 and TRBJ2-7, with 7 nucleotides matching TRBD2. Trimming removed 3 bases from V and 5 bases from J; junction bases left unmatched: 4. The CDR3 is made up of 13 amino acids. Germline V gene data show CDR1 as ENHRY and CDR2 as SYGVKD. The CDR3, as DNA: TGTGCCATCAGTGATCGGGGGGAGGACGAGCAGTACTTC. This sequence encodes CAISDRGEDEQYF.

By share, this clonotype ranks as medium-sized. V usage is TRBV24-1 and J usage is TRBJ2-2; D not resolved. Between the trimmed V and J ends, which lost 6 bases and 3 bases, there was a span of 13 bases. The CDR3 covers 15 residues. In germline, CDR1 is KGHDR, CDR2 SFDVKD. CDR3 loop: CATSRLTTDTGELFF. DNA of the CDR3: TGTGCCACCAGTAGGTTGACAACGGACACCGGGGAGCTGTTTTTT.

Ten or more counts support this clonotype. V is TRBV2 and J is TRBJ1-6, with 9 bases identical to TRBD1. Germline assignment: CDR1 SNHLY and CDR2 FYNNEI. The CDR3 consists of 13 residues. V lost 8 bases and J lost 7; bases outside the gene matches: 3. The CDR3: CASGDRENSPLHF. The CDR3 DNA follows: TGTGCCAGCGGGGACAGGGAGAATTCACCCCTCCACTTT.

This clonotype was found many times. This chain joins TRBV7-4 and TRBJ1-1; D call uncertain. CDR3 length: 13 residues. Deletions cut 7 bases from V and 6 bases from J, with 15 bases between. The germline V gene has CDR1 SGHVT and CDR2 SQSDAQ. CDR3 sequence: CASTSRRAPEAFF. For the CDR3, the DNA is TGTGCCAGCACAAGTAGGAGAGCTCCTGAAGCTTTCTTT.

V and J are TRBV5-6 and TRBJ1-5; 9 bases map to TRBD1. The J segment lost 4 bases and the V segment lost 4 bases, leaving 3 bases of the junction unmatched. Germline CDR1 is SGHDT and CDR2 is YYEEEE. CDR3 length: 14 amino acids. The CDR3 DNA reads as TGTGCCAGCAGCACTGGGACAGGGAATCAGCCCCAGCATTTT. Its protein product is CASSTGTGNQPQHF.

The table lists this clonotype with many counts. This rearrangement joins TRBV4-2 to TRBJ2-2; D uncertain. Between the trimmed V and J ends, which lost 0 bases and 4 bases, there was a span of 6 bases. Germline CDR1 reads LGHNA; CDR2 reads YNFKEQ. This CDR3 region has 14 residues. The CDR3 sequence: CASSQEERTGELFF. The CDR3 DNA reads TGTGCCAGCAGCCAAGAAGAACGCACCGGGGAGCTGTTTTTT.

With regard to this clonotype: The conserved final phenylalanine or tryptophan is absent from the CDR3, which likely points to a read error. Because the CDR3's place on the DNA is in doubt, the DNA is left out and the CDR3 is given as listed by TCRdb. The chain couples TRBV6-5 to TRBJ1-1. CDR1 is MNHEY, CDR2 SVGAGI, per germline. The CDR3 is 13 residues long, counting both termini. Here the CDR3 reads CASSPRVTTEALS.

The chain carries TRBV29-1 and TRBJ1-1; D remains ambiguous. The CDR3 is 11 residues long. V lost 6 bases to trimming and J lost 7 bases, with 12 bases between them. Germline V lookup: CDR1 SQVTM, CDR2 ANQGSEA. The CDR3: CSVPDGDEAFF. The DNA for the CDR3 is TGCAGCGTACCGGACGGTGATGAAGCTTTCTTT.

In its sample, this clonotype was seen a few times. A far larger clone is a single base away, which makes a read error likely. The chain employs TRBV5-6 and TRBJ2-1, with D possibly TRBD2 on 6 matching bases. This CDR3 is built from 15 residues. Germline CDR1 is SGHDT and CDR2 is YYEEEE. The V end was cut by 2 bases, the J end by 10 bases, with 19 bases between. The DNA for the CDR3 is TGTGCCAGCAGCTTTGGAGGGAGGTCTTCCTACGAGCAGTTCTTC. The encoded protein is CASSFGGRSSYEQFF. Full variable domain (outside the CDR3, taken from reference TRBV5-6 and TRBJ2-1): DAGVTQSPTHLIKTRGQQVTLRCSPKSGHDTVSWYQQALGQGPQFIFQYYEEEERQRGNFPDRFSGHQFPNYSSELNVNALLLGDSALYLCASSFGGRSSYEQFFGPGTRLTVL.

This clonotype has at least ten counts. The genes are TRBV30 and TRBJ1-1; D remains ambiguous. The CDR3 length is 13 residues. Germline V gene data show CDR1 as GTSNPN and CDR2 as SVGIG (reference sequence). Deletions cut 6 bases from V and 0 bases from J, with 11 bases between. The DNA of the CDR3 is TGTGCCTGCAGCCTGATCATGAACACTGAAGCTTTCTTT. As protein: CACSLIMNTEAFF.

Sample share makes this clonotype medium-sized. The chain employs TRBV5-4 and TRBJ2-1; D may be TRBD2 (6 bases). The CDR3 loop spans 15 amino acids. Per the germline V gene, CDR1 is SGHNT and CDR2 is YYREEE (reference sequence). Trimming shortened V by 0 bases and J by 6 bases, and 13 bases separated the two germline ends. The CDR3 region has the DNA TGTGCCAGCAGCTTGGAAATCGGGAGAAGCAATGAGCAGTTCTTC. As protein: CASSLEIGRSNEQFF.

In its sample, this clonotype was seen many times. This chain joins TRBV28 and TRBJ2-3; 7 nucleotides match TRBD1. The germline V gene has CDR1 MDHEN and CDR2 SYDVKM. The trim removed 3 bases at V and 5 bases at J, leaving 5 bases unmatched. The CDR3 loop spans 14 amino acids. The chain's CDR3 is CASSLVGGGDTQYF. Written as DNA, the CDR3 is TGTGCCAGCAGTTTGGTAGGGGGCGGAGATACGCAGTATTTT.

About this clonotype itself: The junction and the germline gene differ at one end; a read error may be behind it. CDR3 residues: CSATQGNRNQTQHF. CDR3 sequence (DNA): TGCAGTGCCACACAGGGTAATCGCAATCAGACCCAGCATTTT. V and J are TRBV20-1 and TRBJ1-5, with D perhaps TRBD1 (6 bases). The CDR3 extends over 14 amino acids. Germline CDR1 DFQATT, CDR2 SNEGSKA (reference sequence).

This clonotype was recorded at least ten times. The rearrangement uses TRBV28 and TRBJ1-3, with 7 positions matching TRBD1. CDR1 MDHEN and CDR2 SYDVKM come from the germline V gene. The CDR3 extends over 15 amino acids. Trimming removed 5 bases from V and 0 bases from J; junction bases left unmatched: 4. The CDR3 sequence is CASSAGGTSGNTIYF. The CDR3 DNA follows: TGTGCCAGCAGTGCAGGGGGGACCTCTGGAAACACCATATATTTT.

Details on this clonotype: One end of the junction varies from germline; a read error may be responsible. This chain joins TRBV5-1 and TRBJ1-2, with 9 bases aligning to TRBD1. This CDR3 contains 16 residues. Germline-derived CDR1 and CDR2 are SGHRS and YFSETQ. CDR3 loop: CASSPQATGGVSGHTF. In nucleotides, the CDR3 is TGCGCCAGCAGTCCTCAAGCAACAGGGGGCGTGTCTGGCCACACCTTC.

CDR3 in amino acids: CATSVSGGLNEQFF. The CDR3 DNA follows: TGTGCCACCAGTGTTAGCGGGGGGCTCAATGAGCAGTTCTTC. The J gene is TRBJ2-1, the V gene TRBV24-1; 10 nucleotides line up with TRBD2. V lost 5 bases, J lost 6 bases, and 3 bases stayed unmatched. Germline CDR1 reads KGHDR; CDR2 reads SFDVKD. The CDR3 totals 14 residues.

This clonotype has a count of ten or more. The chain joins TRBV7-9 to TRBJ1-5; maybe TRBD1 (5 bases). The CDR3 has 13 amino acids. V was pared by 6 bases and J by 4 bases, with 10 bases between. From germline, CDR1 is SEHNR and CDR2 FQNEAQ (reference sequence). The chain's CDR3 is CASSSRVNQPQHF. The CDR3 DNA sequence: TGTGCCAGCAGTTCCAGGGTGAATCAGCCCCAGCATTTT.

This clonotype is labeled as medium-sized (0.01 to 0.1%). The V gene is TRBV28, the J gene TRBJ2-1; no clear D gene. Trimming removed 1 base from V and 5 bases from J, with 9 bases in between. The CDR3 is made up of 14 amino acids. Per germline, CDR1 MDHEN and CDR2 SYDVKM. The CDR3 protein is CASSLSALHNEQFF. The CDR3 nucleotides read TGTGCCAGCAGTTTATCAGCGCTCCACAATGAGCAGTTCTTC.